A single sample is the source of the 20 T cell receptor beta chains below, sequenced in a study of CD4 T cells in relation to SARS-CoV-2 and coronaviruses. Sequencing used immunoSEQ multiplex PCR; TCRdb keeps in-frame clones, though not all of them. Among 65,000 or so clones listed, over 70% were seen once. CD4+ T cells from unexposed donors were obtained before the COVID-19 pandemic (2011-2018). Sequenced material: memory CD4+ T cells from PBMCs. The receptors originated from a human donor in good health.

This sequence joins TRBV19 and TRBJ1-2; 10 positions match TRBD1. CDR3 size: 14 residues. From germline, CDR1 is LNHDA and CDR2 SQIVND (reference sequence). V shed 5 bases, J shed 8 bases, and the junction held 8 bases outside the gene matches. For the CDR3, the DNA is TGTGCCAGTAGTTGGGACAGGGGTTCTTACGGCTACACCTTC. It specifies CASSWDRGSYGYTF.

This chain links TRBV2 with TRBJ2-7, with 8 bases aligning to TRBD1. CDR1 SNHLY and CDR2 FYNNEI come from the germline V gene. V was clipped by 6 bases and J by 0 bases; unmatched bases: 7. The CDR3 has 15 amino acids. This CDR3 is CASRTIGQGSYEQYF. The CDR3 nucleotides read TGTGCCAGCAGAACTATTGGACAGGGCTCCTACGAGCAGTACTTC. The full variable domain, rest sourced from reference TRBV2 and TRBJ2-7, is EPEVTQTPSHQVTQMGQEVILRCVPISNHLYFYWYRQILGQKVEFLVSFYNNEISEKSEIFDDQFSVERPDGSNFTLKIRSTKLEDSAMYFCASRTIGQGSYEQYFGPGTRLTVT.

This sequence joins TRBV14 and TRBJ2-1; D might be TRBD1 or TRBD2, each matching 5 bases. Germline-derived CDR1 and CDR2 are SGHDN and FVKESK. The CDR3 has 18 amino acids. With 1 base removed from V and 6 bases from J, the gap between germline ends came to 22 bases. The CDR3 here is CASSQGPGAFSPLNEQFF. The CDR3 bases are TGTGCCAGCAGCCAAGGGCCCGGGGCCTTCTCCCCCCTCAATGAGCAGTTCTTC.

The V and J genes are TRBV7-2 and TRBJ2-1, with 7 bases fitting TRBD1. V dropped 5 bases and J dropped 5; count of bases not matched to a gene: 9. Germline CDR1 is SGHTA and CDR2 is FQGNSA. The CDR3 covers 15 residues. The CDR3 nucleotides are TGTGCCAGCAGCAATTTTGGGACAGCCAACAATGAGCAGTTCTTC. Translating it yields CASSNFGTANNEQFF.

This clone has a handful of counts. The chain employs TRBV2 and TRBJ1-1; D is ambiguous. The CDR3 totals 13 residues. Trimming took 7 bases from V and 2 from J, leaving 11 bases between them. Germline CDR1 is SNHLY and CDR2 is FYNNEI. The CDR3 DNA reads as TGTGCCAGCACCCCATGGGGAAACACTGAAGCTTTCTTT. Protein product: CASTPWGNTEAFF. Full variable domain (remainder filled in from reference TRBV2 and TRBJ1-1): EPEVTQTPSHQVTQMGQEVILRCVPISNHLYFYWYRQILGQKVEFLVSFYNNEISEKSEIFDDQFSVERPDGSNFTLKIRSTKLEDSAMYFCASTPWGNTEAFFGQGTRLTVV.

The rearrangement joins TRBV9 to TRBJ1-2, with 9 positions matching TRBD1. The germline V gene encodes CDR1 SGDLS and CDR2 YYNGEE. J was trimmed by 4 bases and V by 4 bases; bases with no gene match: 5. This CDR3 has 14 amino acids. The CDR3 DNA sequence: TGTGCCAGCAGCTCATCGACAGGGGGCTATGGCTACACCTTC. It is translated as CASSSSTGGYGYTF.

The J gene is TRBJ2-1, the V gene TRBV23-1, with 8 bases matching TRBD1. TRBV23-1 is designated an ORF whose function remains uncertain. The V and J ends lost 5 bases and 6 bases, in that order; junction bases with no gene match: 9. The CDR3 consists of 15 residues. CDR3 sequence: CASSVPDRETNEQFF. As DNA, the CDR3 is TGCGCCAGCAGTGTCCCGGACAGGGAGACCAATGAGCAGTTCTTC.

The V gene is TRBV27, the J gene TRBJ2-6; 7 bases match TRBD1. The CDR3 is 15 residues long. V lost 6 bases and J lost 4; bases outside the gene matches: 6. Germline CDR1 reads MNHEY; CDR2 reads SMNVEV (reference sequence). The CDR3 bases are TGTGCCAGCAGCGACAGGGAGTCCGGGGCCAACGTCCTGACTTTC. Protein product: CASSDRESGANVLTF.

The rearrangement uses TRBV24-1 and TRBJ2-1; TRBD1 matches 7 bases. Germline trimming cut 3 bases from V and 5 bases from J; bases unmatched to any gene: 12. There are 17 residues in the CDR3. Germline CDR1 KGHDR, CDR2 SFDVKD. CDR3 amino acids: CATSDTAGTADNNEQFF. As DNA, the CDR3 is TGTGCCACCAGTGATACCGCCGGGACAGCTGACAACAATGAGCAGTTCTTC.

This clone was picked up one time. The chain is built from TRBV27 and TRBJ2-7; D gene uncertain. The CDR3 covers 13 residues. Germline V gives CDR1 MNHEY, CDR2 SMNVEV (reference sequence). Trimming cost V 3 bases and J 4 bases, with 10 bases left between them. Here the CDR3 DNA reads TGTGCCAGCAGTTTCCATCTAGAGTACGAGCAGTACTTC. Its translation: CASSFHLEYEQYF.

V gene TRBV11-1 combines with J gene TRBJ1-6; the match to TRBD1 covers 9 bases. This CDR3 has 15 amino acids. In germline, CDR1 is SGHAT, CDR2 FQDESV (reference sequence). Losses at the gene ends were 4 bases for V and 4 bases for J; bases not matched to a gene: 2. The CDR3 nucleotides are TGTGCCAGCAGCTGGACAGGGGCATATAATTCACCCCTCCACTTT. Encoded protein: CASSWTGAYNSPLHF. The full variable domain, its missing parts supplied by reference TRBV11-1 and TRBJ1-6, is EAEVAQSPRYKITEKSQAVAFWCDPISGHATLYWYRQILGQGPELLVQFQDESVVDDSQLPKDRFSAERLKGVDSTLKIQPAELGDSAMYLCASSWTGAYNSPLHFGNGTRLTVT.

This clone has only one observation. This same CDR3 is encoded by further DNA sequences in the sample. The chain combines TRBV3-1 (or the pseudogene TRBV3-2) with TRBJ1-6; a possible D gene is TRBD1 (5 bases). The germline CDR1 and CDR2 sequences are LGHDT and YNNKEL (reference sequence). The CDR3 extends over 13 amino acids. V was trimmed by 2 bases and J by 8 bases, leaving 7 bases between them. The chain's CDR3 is CASSQPGDSPLHF. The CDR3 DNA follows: TGTGCCAGCAGCCAACCGGGGGATTCACCCCTCCACTTT.

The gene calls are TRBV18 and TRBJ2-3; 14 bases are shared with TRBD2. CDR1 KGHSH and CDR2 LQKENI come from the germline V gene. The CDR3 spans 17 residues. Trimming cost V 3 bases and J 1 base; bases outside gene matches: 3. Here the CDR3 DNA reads TGTGCCAGCTCACCCGGACTAGCGGGGGGCGGCACAGATACGCAGTATTTT. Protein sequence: CASSPGLAGGGTDTQYF.

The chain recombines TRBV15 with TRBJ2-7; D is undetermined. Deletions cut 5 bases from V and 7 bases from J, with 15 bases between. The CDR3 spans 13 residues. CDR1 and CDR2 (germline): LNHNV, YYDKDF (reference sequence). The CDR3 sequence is CATSSGYRWEQYF. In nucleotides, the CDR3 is TGTGCCACCAGCTCAGGCTACCGTTGGGAGCAGTACTTC.

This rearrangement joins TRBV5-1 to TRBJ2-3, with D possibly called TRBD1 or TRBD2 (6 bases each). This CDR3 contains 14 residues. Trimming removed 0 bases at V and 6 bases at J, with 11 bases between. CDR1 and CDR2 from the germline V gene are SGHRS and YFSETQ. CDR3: CASSLEGGGDTQYF. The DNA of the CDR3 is TGCGCCAGCAGCTTGGAGGGGGGTGGTGATACGCAGTATTTT.

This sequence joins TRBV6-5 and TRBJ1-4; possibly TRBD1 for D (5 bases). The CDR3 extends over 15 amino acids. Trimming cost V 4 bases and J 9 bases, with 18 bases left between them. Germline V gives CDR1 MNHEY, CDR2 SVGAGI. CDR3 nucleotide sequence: TGTGCCAGCAGTTTCCGGTTGGGGGGGATGCAAAAACTGTTTTTT. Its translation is CASSFRLGGMQKLFF.

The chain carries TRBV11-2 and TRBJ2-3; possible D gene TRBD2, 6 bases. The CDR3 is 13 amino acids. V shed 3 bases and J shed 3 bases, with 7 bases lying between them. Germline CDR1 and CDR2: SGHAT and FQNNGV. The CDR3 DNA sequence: TGTGCCAGCAGCTTTGGGGGGACAGATACGCAGTATTTT. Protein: CASSFGGTDTQYF. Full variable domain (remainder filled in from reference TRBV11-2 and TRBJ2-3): EAGVAQSPRYKIIEKRQSVAFWCNPISGHATLYWYQQILGQGPKLLIQFQNNGVVDDSQLPKDRFSAERLKGVDSTLKIQPAKLEDSAVYLCASSFGGTDTQYFGPGTRLTVL.

Written as DNA, the CDR3 is TGTGCCAGCAGCCAAGTCGCAGCGGGGGGAGGCTACGAGCAGTACTTC. Its protein is CASSQVAAGGGYEQYF. V gene TRBV3-1 (or the pseudogene TRBV3-2) combines with J gene TRBJ2-7, with 9 bases fitting TRBD2. In germline, CDR1 is LGHDT, CDR2 YNNKEL (reference sequence). Trimming removed 1 base from V and 3 bases from J; junction bases left unmatched: 7. The CDR3 has 16 amino acids.

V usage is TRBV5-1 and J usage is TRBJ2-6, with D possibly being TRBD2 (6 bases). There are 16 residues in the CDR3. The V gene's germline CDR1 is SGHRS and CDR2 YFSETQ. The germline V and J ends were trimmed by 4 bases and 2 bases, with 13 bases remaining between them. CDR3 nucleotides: TGCGCCAGCAGCCGGGACTTCGGACCTGGGGCCAACGTCCTGACTTTC. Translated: CASSRDFGPGANVLTF.

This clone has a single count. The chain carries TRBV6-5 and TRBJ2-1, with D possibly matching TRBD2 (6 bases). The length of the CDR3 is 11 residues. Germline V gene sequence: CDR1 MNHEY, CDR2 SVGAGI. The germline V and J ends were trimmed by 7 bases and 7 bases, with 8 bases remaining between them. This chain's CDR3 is CASMRGNEQFF. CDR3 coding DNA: TGTGCCAGCATGCGGGGTAATGAGCAGTTCTTC.